This entry lists 17 T cell receptor beta chains sequenced from one sample in a study of T cell changes during pregnancy in multiple sclerosis. Using immunoSEQ multiplex PCR, the repertoire was profiled, and TCRdb retains in-frame clones only, with some absent. The sample carries some 27,000 clones, 85% to 90% recorded once. The source material was CD4+ T cells from peripheral blood mononuclear cells, sampled in the second trimester of pregnancy. These receptors were obtained from a female donor with multiple sclerosis, enrolled in a pregnancy study.

The rearrangement uses TRBV5-1 and TRBJ1-1; D gene unclear. Germline CDR1 and CDR2: SGHRS and YFSETQ. Trimming pared 0 bases from V and 4 bases from J, leaving 10 bases between. CDR3 size: 14 residues. DNA of the CDR3: TGCGCCAGCAGCTTGGAACTCGGGGTCACTGAAGCTTTCTTT. This gives the protein CASSLELGVTEAFF.

The chain carries TRBV5-1 and TRBJ2-7; TRBD2 aligns across 13 bases. The CDR3 spans 18 residues. With 2 bases clipped from V and 4 bases from J, the junction kept 12 bases outside the gene matches. CDR1 and CDR2 (germline): SGHRS, YFSETQ. The CDR3 spells CASSLAPTSGGKEYEQYF. The CDR3 bases are TGCGCCAGCAGCTTAGCCCCGACTAGCGGGGGGAAGGAGTACGAGCAGTACTTC.

The chain links TRBV6-1 to TRBJ1-2, with D possibly being TRBD1 (5 bases). CDR1 is MNHNS, CDR2 SASEGT, per germline. The CDR3 totals 15 residues. V lost 4 bases to trimming and J lost 2 bases, with 14 bases between them. CDR3 nucleotides: TGTGCCAGCAGTGCCCACCGTAGGGGCAACTATGGCTACACCTTC. This gives the protein CASSAHRRGNYGYTF.

This clone has a single count. CDR3 nucleotides: TGTGCCAGCACTCTTTTGGGGACAGGGGGGGAGACCCAGTACTTC. It translates to CASTLLGTGGETQYF. The chain combines TRBV2 with TRBJ2-5, with 11 bases matching TRBD1. V shed 7 bases and J 5 bases; nucleotides not matched to a gene: 9. Germline assignment: CDR1 SNHLY and CDR2 FYNNEI. The CDR3 loop spans 15 amino acids.

The chain combines TRBV5-6 with TRBJ2-1; TRBD2 might be the D (7 bases). The CDR3 contains 15 residues. Germline V gene data show CDR1 as SGHDT and CDR2 as YYEEEE. Trimming shortened V by 4 bases and J by 2 bases, and 13 bases separated the two germline ends. CDR3 DNA: TGTGCCAGCAGCCAAAGGGGGGGGGCCTACAATGAGCAGTTCTTC. Protein: CASSQRGGAYNEQFF. Full variable domain (outside the CDR3, taken from reference TRBV5-6 and TRBJ2-1): DAGVTQSPTHLIKTRGQQVTLRCSPKSGHDTVSWYQQALGQGPQFIFQYYEEEERQRGNFPDRFSGHQFPNYSSELNVNALLLGDSALYLCASSQRGGAYNEQFFGPGTRLTVL.

This clone was counted only a few times. This chain uses TRBV28 with TRBJ1-5, with unresolved D. Germline CDR1 is MDHEN and CDR2 is SYDVKM. Trimming took off 6 bases at V and 2 bases at J, with 20 bases between the two ends. CDR3 length equals 17 residues. CDR3 sequence (DNA): TGTGCCAGCAGCCTCACCCGCGATTCCGGGGGCAATCAGCCCCAGCATTTT. It yields the protein CASSLTRDSGGNQPQHF.

The chain couples TRBV4-2 to TRBJ2-1; 9 bases are a match to TRBD2. J was trimmed by 7 bases and V by 0 bases; bases with no gene match: 13. CDR1 is LGHNA, CDR2 YNFKEQ, per germline. This CDR3 is built from 18 residues. The CDR3 region has the DNA TGTGCCAGCAGCCAAGATTGGTTAGCGGGGGCCCTCGGGAATGAGCAGTTCTTC. As protein: CASSQDWLAGALGNEQFF.

This chain uses TRBV18 with TRBJ1-5; 8 nucleotides agree with TRBD1. Germline lookup yields CDR1 KGHSH and CDR2 LQKENI. The J segment lost 7 bases and the V segment lost 6 bases, leaving 5 bases of the junction unmatched. There are 13 residues in the CDR3. CDR3 amino acids: CASSPDREQPQHF. The CDR3 DNA is TGTGCCAGCTCGCCGGACAGGGAACAGCCCCAGCATTTT.

The chain links TRBV2 to TRBJ2-2, with D tentatively TRBD2 (5 bases). In germline, CDR1 is SNHLY, CDR2 FYNNEI. This CDR3 is 13 amino acids long. The V and J ends lost 9 bases and 2 bases respectively, with 10 bases between them. The CDR3 DNA sequence: TGTGCCAGTTGGACGGGAAACACCGGGGAGCTGTTTTTT. It codes for CASWTGNTGELFF.

The gene calls are TRBV7-9 and TRBJ2-7; maybe TRBD1 (5 bases). Germline V CDR1 and CDR2: SEHNR, FQNEAQ (reference sequence). CDR3 length: 13 amino acids. V gave up 7 bases and J gave up 3 bases, with 13 bases separating them. The CDR3 sequence: CASTKGDSYEQYF. CDR3 sequence (DNA): TGTGCCAGCACCAAAGGTGACAGCTACGAGCAGTACTTC. Based on the CDR3 plus reference TRBV7-9 and TRBJ2-7, the full variable domain is DTGVSQNPRHKITKRGQNVTFRCDPISEHNRLYWYRQTLGQGPEFLTYFQNEAQLEKSRLLSDRFSAERPKGSFSTLEIQRTEQGDSAMYLCASTKGDSYEQYFGPGTRLTVT.

The chain uses TRBV2 and TRBJ1-2; possibly TRBD1 for D (5 bases). CDR3 length equals 13 residues. V was clipped by 3 bases and J by 2 bases, with 7 bases between them. Looked up from germline, CDR1 is SNHLY and CDR2 is FYNNEI. CDR3 region: CASSEQGNYGYTF. The CDR3 DNA follows: TGTGCCAGCAGTGAGCAGGGCAACTATGGCTACACCTTC. Supplemented by reference TRBV2 and TRBJ1-2, the full variable domain reads EPEVTQTPSHQVTQMGQEVILRCVPISNHLYFYWYRQILGQKVEFLVSFYNNEISEKSEIFDDQFSVERPDGSNFTLKIRSTKLEDSAMYFCASSEQGNYGYTFGSGTRLTVV.

This chain uses TRBV20-1 with TRBJ2-1, with unresolved D. V lost 4 bases, J lost 8 bases, and 9 bases lay in between. The CDR3 totals 11 residues. Germline CDR1 reads DFQATT; CDR2 reads SNEGSKA (reference sequence). The CDR3 sequence is CSAKFGDEQFF. In nucleotides, the CDR3 is TGCAGTGCTAAGTTCGGAGATGAGCAGTTCTTC.

This chain connects TRBV20-1 to TRBJ2-7; TRBD2 is a possible D gene (5 bases). Between the trimmed V and J ends, which lost 6 bases and 4 bases, there was a span of 7 bases. Germline V gene lookup returns CDR1 DFQATT and CDR2 SNEGSKA (reference sequence). This CDR3 region has 10 residues. CDR3 DNA: TGCAGTGCGGCGGGTTACGAGCAGTACTTC. This codes for CSAAGYEQYF.

The rearrangement uses TRBV29-1 and TRBJ2-3; D remains ambiguous. V dropped 4 bases and J dropped 0 bases, with 8 bases sitting between them. Germline V gene lookup returns CDR1 SQVTM and CDR2 ANQGSEA. The CDR3 runs to 13 residues. The CDR3 region is CSVAGRSTDTQYF. CDR3 coding DNA: TGCAGCGTTGCTGGCCGTAGCACAGATACGCAGTATTTT.

CDR3 loop: CASRALGGTVNSPLHF. DNA for the CDR3: TGTGCCAGCAGGGCCCTCGGGGGGACCGTCAATTCACCCCTCCACTTT. The chain links TRBV27 to TRBJ1-6; D is possibly TRBD1 (5 bases). The germline V and J ends were trimmed by 6 bases and 7 bases, with 19 bases remaining between them. Looked up from germline, CDR1 is MNHEY and CDR2 is SMNVEV (reference sequence). The CDR3 totals 16 residues.

This chain uses TRBV10-3 with TRBJ2-3; D possibly matches TRBD1 or TRBD2 (5 bases each). The V gene's germline CDR1 is ENHRY and CDR2 SYGVKD. V was cut by 10 bases and J by 2 bases, with 16 bases left in between. The CDR3 spans 14 residues. This CDR3 is CASRGVSPTDTQYF. DNA of the CDR3: TGTGCCAGCAGAGGGGTCTCCCCCACAGATACGCAGTATTTT.

This clone was observed a handful of times. The chain is built from TRBV2 and TRBJ2-3; 11 bases agree with TRBD2. Germline-derived CDR1 and CDR2 are SNHLY and FYNNEI. J lost 3 bases, V lost 7 bases, and 3 bases had no gene match. This CDR3 region has 14 residues. The CDR3 DNA reads as TGTGCCAGCACTGGGACTAGCGGAACAGATACGCAGTATTTT. Translated, it gives CASTGTSGTDTQYF.